This T cell receptor beta chain appears in the sequencing data of a study of control samples from healthy donors and cancer patients. The repertoire was sequenced with immunoSEQ multiplex PCR; TCRdb's copy has only in-frame clones and lacks some. The sample consists of around 120,000 clones, around nine tenths of them appearing once. Germline CDR1 reads ENHRY; CDR2 reads SYGVKD. The germline V and J ends were trimmed by 1 base and 3 bases, with 9 bases remaining between them. The length of the CDR3 is 14 residues. Input material: blood. This TCR came from a man aged 40-55 years in good health. V is TRBV10-3 and J is TRBJ1-2; D ambiguous. CDR3 DNA: TGTGCCATCAGTGAGTTTGGCGGGGACTATGGCTACACCTTC. This gives the protein CAISEFGGDYGYTF.